This entry lists 31 T cell receptor beta chains sequenced from one sample in a study of T cell changes during pregnancy in multiple sclerosis. Profiling relied on immunoSEQ multiplex PCR, and the TCRdb table lists in-frame clones only, not all of them. The repertoire holds roughly 88,000 clones, with about 92% as singletons. The sample was peripheral blood, taken in the first trimester of pregnancy. Receptors originate from a female donor with multiple sclerosis, enrolled in a pregnancy study.

The chain combines TRBV19 with TRBJ1-1, with D maybe TRBD1 (5 bases). Germline V CDR1 and CDR2: LNHDA, SQIVND (reference sequence). The CDR3 runs to 14 residues. V lost 3 bases to trimming and J lost 5 bases, with 13 bases between them. CDR3 in DNA: TGTGCCAGTAGTATTTCTCGGGGGGGGACTGAAGCTTTCTTT. This codes for CASSISRGGTEAFF. The variable domain in full, completed from reference TRBV19 and TRBJ1-1, reads DGGITQSPKYLFRKEGQNVTLSCEQNLNHDAMYWYRQDPGQGLRLIYYSQIVNDFQKGDIAEGYSVSREKKESFPLTVTSAQKNPTAFYLCASSISRGGTEAFFGQGTRLTVV.

This clone was seen only once. The chain recombines TRBV5-1 with TRBJ2-2, with 10 bases lining up with TRBD2. Germline V gene lookup returns CDR1 SGHRS and CDR2 YFSETQ. The V and J ends lost 5 bases and 4 bases, in that order; junction bases with no gene match: 5. The CDR3 loop spans 15 amino acids. This CDR3 is CASRSAGGGTGELFF. The CDR3 DNA sequence: TGCGCCAGCAGATCAGCGGGAGGGGGCACCGGGGAGCTGTTTTTT.

The J gene is TRBJ1-3, the V gene TRBV5-4; D call uncertain. The germline CDR1 and CDR2 sequences are SGHNT and YYREEE (reference sequence). With 1 base removed from V and 2 bases from J, the gap between germline ends came to 10 bases. The CDR3 length is 15 residues. As DNA, the CDR3 is TGTGCCAGCAGCTTGACCCGGGAGACTGGAAACACCATATATTTT. It codes for CASSLTRETGNTIYF.

This rearrangement joins TRBV9 to TRBJ2-7; D perhaps matches TRBD1 (6 bases). V was shortened by 4 bases and J by 6 bases, with 17 bases between the two germline ends. There are 14 residues in the CDR3. The germline gives CDR1 SGDLS, CDR2 YYNGEE. This CDR3 reads CASSPRVQGLEQYF. The CDR3 bases are TGTGCCAGCAGCCCAAGGGTACAGGGTCTCGAGCAGTACTTC.

The chain couples TRBV7-9 to TRBJ1-1; no reliable D call. Germline V CDR1 and CDR2: SEHNR, FQNEAQ (reference sequence). Trimming took off 5 bases at V and 3 bases at J, with 13 bases between the two ends. The CDR3 contains 14 residues. The CDR3 DNA reads TGTGCCAGCAGCACCCGTCGGGGTGACACTGAAGCTTTCTTT. This codes for CASSTRRGDTEAFF.

In this sample, this clone turned up once. The CDR3 coding sequence is TGTGCCAGCAGCTGGGGCCCAAATGGCTACACCTTC. Its translation is CASSWGPNGYTF. The chain links TRBV5-6 to TRBJ1-2; a possible D gene is TRBD1 (5 bases). The V gene lost 3 bases and the J gene lost 6 bases, with 9 bases spanning the gap. Germline V CDR1 and CDR2: SGHDT, YYEEEE. CDR3 length equals 12 residues.

The gene calls are TRBV4-1 and TRBJ1-5; the D is unclear. The length of the CDR3 is 15 residues. Germline CDR1 is MGHRA and CDR2 is YSYEKL. V was shortened by 1 base and J by 0 bases, with 7 bases between the two germline ends. CDR3 nucleotides: TGCGCCAGCAGCCAAGTGGCAGGTAGCAATCAGCCCCAGCATTTT. This encodes CASSQVAGSNQPQHF.

The rearrangement joins TRBV15 to TRBJ1-1, with D possibly TRBD1 on 5 matching bases. The germline V gene has CDR1 LNHNV and CDR2 YYDKDF (reference sequence). Trimming shortened V by 6 bases and J by 4 bases, and 24 bases separated the two germline ends. This CDR3 is built from 17 residues. CDR3 loop: CATRKHRGTYGTTEAFF. CDR3 DNA sequence: TGTGCCACCAGGAAACATCGGGGGACGTATGGGACCACTGAAGCTTTCTTT.

The chain combines TRBV7-9 with TRBJ1-5; D is perhaps TRBD1 (5 bases). Germline CDR1 SEHNR, CDR2 FQNEAQ (reference sequence). Deletions cut 5 bases from V and 5 bases from J, with 19 bases between. CDR3 length: 16 residues. CDR3 residues: CASSLYRGDVHQPQHF. CDR3 coding DNA: TGTGCCAGCAGCCTATATCGGGGGGACGTACATCAGCCCCAGCATTTT.

The CDR3 loop reads CSVEFSQETQYF. CDR3 DNA sequence: TGCAGCGTTGAGTTCTCGCAAGAGACCCAGTACTTC. The rearrangement uses TRBV29-1 and TRBJ2-5; D unresolved. The germline gives CDR1 SQVTM, CDR2 ANQGSEA. V was cut by 3 bases and J by 2 bases, with 7 bases left in between. The CDR3 loop spans 12 amino acids.

J is TRBJ2-1 and V is TRBV5-4, with D hard to call. The V and J ends lost 4 bases and 4 bases respectively, with 3 bases between them. Germline CDR1 and CDR2: SGHNT and YYREEE (reference sequence). CDR3 length: 11 residues. The chain's CDR3 is CASSLYNEQFF. CDR3 nucleotide sequence: TGTGCCAGCAGCCTTTACAATGAGCAGTTCTTC.

This chain uses TRBV19 with TRBJ2-3; 9 nucleotides match TRBD2. Germline V CDR1 and CDR2: LNHDA, SQIVND (reference sequence). V lost 6 bases and J lost 1; bases outside the gene matches: 2. The CDR3 runs to 14 residues. The CDR3 protein is CASRVAGGTDTQYF. The CDR3 nucleotides read TGTGCCAGTAGGGTAGCGGGAGGCACAGATACGCAGTATTTT.

The chain uses TRBV6-5 and TRBJ2-7; weak D call: TRBD1 (5 bases). This CDR3 region has 16 residues. Germline CDR1 reads MNHEY; CDR2 reads SVGAGI. V lost 2 bases to trimming and J lost 4 bases, with 18 bases between them. The chain's CDR3 is CASSYSQGTVPYEQYF. CDR3 nucleotide sequence: TGTGCCAGCAGTTACAGCCAGGGTACGGTTCCATACGAGCAGTACTTC.

This chain links TRBV2 with TRBJ2-1; 10 nucleotides align to TRBD2. The V segment lost 7 bases and the J segment 6 bases; nucleotides outside the gene matches: 6. The CDR3 has 14 residues. CDR1 and CDR2 (germline): SNHLY, FYNNEI. The CDR3 protein is CASIRTSGVNEQFF. Here the CDR3 DNA reads TGTGCCAGCATCCGGACTAGCGGTGTCAATGAGCAGTTCTTC.

This clone was seen a handful of times. The chain employs TRBV30 and TRBJ1-1, with no clear D. This CDR3 contains 13 residues. Between the trimmed V and J ends, which lost 0 bases and 4 bases, there was a span of 9 bases. In germline, CDR1 is GTSNPN, CDR2 SVGIG (reference sequence). The CDR3 coding sequence is TGTGCCTGGAGTGTACTATCGGGCACTGAAGCTTTCTTT. As protein: CAWSVLSGTEAFF.

The J gene is TRBJ2-1, the V gene TRBV11-1; D may be TRBD1 (6 bases). Trimming shortened V by 1 base and J by 8 bases, and 27 bases separated the two germline ends. Germline V gene sequence: CDR1 SGHAT, CDR2 FQDESV (reference sequence). The CDR3 spans 19 residues. CDR3 protein: CASSLVGRGSRVFLDEQFF. The DNA of the CDR3 is TGTGCCAGCAGCTTAGTGGGCAGGGGCTCGCGGGTATTCCTCGATGAGCAGTTCTTC.

This chain connects TRBV28 to TRBJ2-5; 9 nucleotides align to TRBD1. V was pared by 5 bases and J by 5 bases, with 9 bases of the junction left unmatched. Germline V gene data show CDR1 as MDHEN and CDR2 as SYDVKM. The CDR3 is 15 residues long. The CDR3 DNA sequence: TGTGCCAGCAGTCCGGGACAGGGTTTAACGGAGACCCAGTACTTC. Translated, it gives CASSPGQGLTETQYF.

CDR3 coding DNA: TGTGCCAGTACACGTAGGGGAACCACTGAAGCTTTCTTT. This encodes CASTRRGTTEAFF. V usage is TRBV19 and J usage is TRBJ1-1, with D possibly TRBD1 on 5 matching bases. The germline V gene has CDR1 LNHDA and CDR2 SQIVND (reference sequence). The germline V and J ends were trimmed by 7 bases and 4 bases, with 13 bases remaining between them. This CDR3 region has 13 residues.

The chain couples TRBV4-3 to TRBJ1-1; 7 bases match TRBD1. Germline V gene lookup returns CDR1 LGHNA and CDR2 YSLEER. The CDR3 runs 15 residues. Germline trimming cut 4 bases from V and 7 bases from J; bases unmatched to any gene: 12. CDR3 in DNA: TGCGCCAGCAGCCCATACACGGGACAGCCTTATGAAGCTTTCTTT. It encodes CASSPYTGQPYEAFF.

The chain links TRBV29-1 to TRBJ1-2; TRBD1 is a possible D gene (5 bases). The V end was cut by 5 bases, the J end by 4 bases, with 14 bases between. The CDR3 spans 13 residues. The V gene's germline CDR1 is SQVTM and CDR2 ANQGSEA. The CDR3 DNA follows: TGCAGCGTTAATCAGGGAGGCATCTATGGCTACACCTTC. Amino acid sequence: CSVNQGGIYGYTF.

V usage is TRBV27 and J usage is TRBJ2-2; 7 bases are a match to TRBD1. The CDR3 extends over 15 amino acids. The junction had 10 bases not matched to a gene; V was cut back by 8 bases and J by 4 bases. Germline values: CDR1 MNHEY, CDR2 SMNVEV (reference sequence). In DNA form, the CDR3 reads TGTGCCAGCCCAAGAGTACAGGGGTTCACCGGGGAGCTGTTTTTT. Translation gives CASPRVQGFTGELFF.

Regarding this clone: The same CDR3 also results from other DNA sequences found in this sample. This chain links TRBV5-1 with TRBJ2-1, with 8 nucleotides matching TRBD2. V lost 4 bases, J lost 0 bases, and 3 bases stayed unmatched. Germline CDR1 is SGHRS and CDR2 is YFSETQ. This CDR3 has 15 amino acids. Here the CDR3 reads CASSPGTSSYNEQFF. CDR3 coding DNA: TGCGCCAGCAGCCCGGGGACTAGCTCCTACAATGAGCAGTTCTTC.

The J gene is TRBJ2-7, the V gene TRBV5-1; no clear D. The V end lost 5 bases, the J end lost 0 bases, and 9 bases lay between the germline ends. The CDR3 covers 13 residues. Germline CDR1 is SGHRS and CDR2 is YFSETQ. The CDR3 protein is CASRLTLSYEQYF. CDR3 bases: TGCGCCAGCAGACTGACACTCTCCTACGAGCAGTACTTC.

The DNA of the CDR3 is TGTGCCAGTAGGACTGGACTGCCCTCCTACAATGAGCAGTTCTTC. This translates into CASRTGLPSYNEQFF. The chain carries TRBV19 and TRBJ2-1; maybe TRBD2 (5 bases). The V end was cut by 6 bases, the J end by 0 bases, with 12 bases between. The CDR3 spans 15 residues. The germline V gene has CDR1 LNHDA and CDR2 SQIVND (reference sequence).

V usage is TRBV18 and J usage is TRBJ1-2; 10 bases match TRBD1. With 2 bases clipped from V and 12 bases from J, the junction kept 6 bases outside the gene matches. The germline V gene has CDR1 KGHSH and CDR2 LQKENI. The CDR3 covers 13 residues. In DNA form, the CDR3 reads TGTGCCAGCTCACCAAAGCCCGGGACAGGGGACACCTTC. Translation gives CASSPKPGTGDTF.

This clone occurred a few times. In DNA, the CDR3 is TGTGCCAGCAGCTCTTTATCCGAGCAGTACTTC. Its protein product is CASSSLSEQYF. This chain uses TRBV11-2 with TRBJ2-7, with D unresolved. CDR3 length: 11 residues. The germline gives CDR1 SGHAT, CDR2 FQNNGV. V was trimmed by 4 bases and J by 6 bases, leaving 7 bases between them.

The chain links TRBV5-1 to TRBJ2-1, with 11 bases fitting TRBD2. Germline CDR1 reads SGHRS; CDR2 reads YFSETQ. The V segment lost 6 bases and the J segment 11 bases; nucleotides outside the gene matches: 10. The CDR3 has 14 amino acids. This CDR3 reads CASTLAGGPSQQFF. CDR3 DNA: TGCGCCAGCACCTTAGCGGGAGGGCCCTCACAGCAGTTCTTC.

This clone was observed a handful of times. The chain links TRBV7-2 to TRBJ1-1; D is unclear. The CDR3 consists of 14 residues. CDR1 is SGHTA, CDR2 FQGNSA, per germline. V was clipped by 3 bases and J by 3 bases, with 11 bases between them. CDR3 sequence (DNA): TGTGCCAGCAGCTTTGAAGGGAGGTACACTGAAGCTTTCTTT. Protein product: CASSFEGRYTEAFF.

The chain joins TRBV11-2 to TRBJ1-3; 8 bases are shared with TRBD1. The CDR3 runs 17 residues. The germline V gene encodes CDR1 SGHAT and CDR2 FQNNGV. Losses at the gene ends were 1 base for V and 0 bases for J; bases not matched to a gene: 5. The CDR3 DNA follows: TGTGCCAGCAGCTTAGCATTTCAGGGGGCCTCTGGAAACACCATATATTTT. This sequence encodes CASSLAFQGASGNTIYF. Full variable domain (rest looked up from reference TRBV11-2 and TRBJ1-3): EAGVAQSPRYKIIEKRQSVAFWCNPISGHATLYWYQQILGQGPKLLIQFQNNGVVDDSQLPKDRFSAERLKGVDSTLKIQPAKLEDSAVYLCASSLAFQGASGNTIYFGEGSWLTVV.

The chain employs TRBV30 and TRBJ2-3, with TRBD2 matching over 10 bases. This CDR3 is 14 amino acids long. The J segment lost 3 bases and the V segment lost 3 bases, leaving 3 bases of the junction unmatched. Germline V lookup: CDR1 GTSNPN, CDR2 SVGIG (reference sequence). In DNA form, the CDR3 reads TGTGCCTGGAGGACTAGCGGGTATACAGATACGCAGTATTTT. Residues: CAWRTSGYTDTQYF.

The gene calls are TRBV27 and TRBJ1-4; weak D call: TRBD1 (5 bases). The V end lost 0 bases, the J end lost 0 bases, and 8 bases lay between the germline ends. Looked up from germline, CDR1 is MNHEY and CDR2 is SMNVEV (reference sequence). The CDR3 sequence is 16 residues long. The CDR3 loop is CASSLSRGATNEKLFF. The CDR3 DNA is TGTGCCAGCAGTTTATCACGGGGGGCAACTAATGAAAAACTGTTTTTT.